This entry lists 6 T cell receptor beta chains sequenced from one sample in a study of T cell repertoires in cytomegalovirus infection. Their specific antigens are unknown. TCRdb reprocessed the reads via MiXCR and lists one record per CDR3 protein. Of approximately 310,000 distinct CDR3 sequences listed, approximately 25% were seen once; the top ten hold 10% to 15%. The sequencing here drew on cultured PBMCs, taken from culture after CMV antigen stimulation. All receptors come from a human donor in good health (CMV status not recorded). Some clones in this sample may be carry-over from other donors' samples.

The rearrangement uses TRBV19 and TRBJ1-2, with D uncertain. Per the germline V gene, CDR1 is LNHDA and CDR2 is SQIVND (reference sequence). This CDR3 spans 13 amino acids. Trimming took off 1 base at V and 3 bases at J, with 6 bases between the two ends. The CDR3 spells CASSIGTDYGYTF. The CDR3 DNA reads TGTGCCAGTAGTATAGGGACTGACTATGGCTACACCTTC.

The chain carries TRBV20-1 and TRBJ2-7, with 8 bases aligning to TRBD2. V was pared by 4 bases and J by 6 bases, with 14 bases of the junction left unmatched. From germline, CDR1 is DFQATT and CDR2 SNEGSKA (reference sequence). This CDR3 has 15 residues. CDR3 DNA sequence: TGCAGTGCTACCGGACGGGAGGGCCCCCGGGTCGAGCAGTACTTC. It is translated as CSATGREGPRVEQYF.

This clonotype was picked up a small number of times. J is TRBJ2-1 and V is TRBV27, with D perhaps being TRBD1 or TRBD2 (6 bases each). Germline V gives CDR1 MNHEY, CDR2 SMNVEV (reference sequence). Trimming removed 4 bases at V and 8 bases at J, with 9 bases between. The CDR3 runs to 12 residues. Written as DNA, the CDR3 is TGTGCCAGCAGTTGGAGGGGGTATGAGCAGTTCTTC. Translating gives CASSWRGYEQFF.

This clonotype was seen repeatedly, ten times or more. V gene TRBV7-2 combines with J gene TRBJ2-7, with 8 nucleotides matching TRBD2. J gave up 2 bases and V 3 bases, and 6 bases lay outside the gene matches. Per the germline V gene, CDR1 is SGHTA and CDR2 is FQGNSA. The CDR3 extends over 15 amino acids. CDR3 nucleotide sequence: TGTGCCAGCAGCTTCGGGACTAGGGCCACCTACGAGCAGTACTTC. It translates to CASSFGTRATYEQYF.

The chain combines TRBV7-8 with TRBJ2-7, with D tentatively TRBD2 (5 bases). The CDR3 is 14 residues long. Per the germline V gene, CDR1 is SGHVS and CDR2 is FQNEAQ. The V and J ends lost 0 bases and 4 bases respectively, with 10 bases between them. The CDR3 nucleotides are TGTGCCAGCAGCTTAGCCGGGGTCTCATACGAGCAGTACGTC. Translation: CASSLAGVSYEQYV.

This clonotype was recorded many times. This chain joins TRBV7-8 and TRBJ1-1; D uncertain. V lost 1 base, J lost 1 base, and 13 bases lay in between. This CDR3 comprises 16 residues. Germline V gene data show CDR1 as SGHVS and CDR2 as FQNEAQ. The CDR3 nucleotides are TGTGCCAGCAGCTTAGGCGTAATCGGAGGGAACACTGAAGCTTTCTTT. Translating gives CASSLGVIGGNTEAFF. Full variable domain (missing parts from reference TRBV7-8 and TRBJ1-1): GAGVSQSPRYKVAKRGQDVALRCDPISGHVSLFWYQQALGQGPEFLTYFQNEAQLDKSGLPSDRFFAERPEGSVSTLKIQRTQQEDSAVYLCASSLGVIGGNTEAFFGQGTRLTVV.